A selection of T cell receptor beta chains follows, all from one sample in a study of blood T cell repertoires in COVID-19. Sequencing used immunoSEQ multiplex PCR; TCRdb keeps in-frame clones, though not all of them. Among some 170,000 clones, more than 75% were seen once, and the ten largest hold roughly a sixth. The sequenced material came from peripheral blood. The receptors were sampled from a man aged 55 to 70 with active or convalescent COVID-19. The CDR3 runs from the conserved cysteine through the conserved F or W. The order of the fields is clone size, J gene, D gene, V gene, CDR3 DNA, CDR3 protein. D genes are given only for firm matches. The size entry is marked missing in some rows and otherwise reads once, few, many or a size class.

NA | TRBJ1-6 | TRBD1 | TRBV7-8 | TGTGCCAGCAGCCGGGCGGTCAGGGGGCCAAATTCACCCCTCCACTTT | CASSRAVRGPNSPLHF
few | TRBJ1-2 | TRBD1 | TRBV6-6 | TGTGCCAGCAGTTACTCGAGGGTCGACAGGGAGGATGGCTACACCTTC | CASSYSRVDREDGYTF
once | TRBJ1-1 | TRBD1 | TRBV6-5 | TGTGCCACCCAGGGGGGAACTGAAGCTTTCTTT | CATQGGTEAFF
NA | TRBJ1-1 | NA | TRBV6-6 | TGTGCCAGCAGTTCGACGGGAAACACTGAAGCTTTCTTT | CASSSTGNTEAFF
NA | TRBJ2-2 | TRBD1 | TRBV29-1 | TGCAGCGTTGGGAGGCAGGGGGACACCGGGGAGCTGTTTTTT | CSVGRQGDTGELFF
NA | TRBJ1-2 | TRBD1 | TRBV29-1 | TGCAGCGTTGATGACAGGGGGCTGTATTATGGCTACACCTTC | CSVDDRGLYYGYTF
NA | TRBJ1-5 | NA | TRBV6-1 | TGTGCCAGCAGTGAGCAGATCCAGCCCCAGCATTTT | CASSEQIQPQHF
NA | TRBJ2-4 | NA | TRBV4-1 | TGCGCCAGCAGCCAAGATCGATTAGGGGCAAACATTCAGTACTTC | CASSQDRLGANIQYF
NA | TRBJ2-4 | TRBD2 | TRBV2 | TGTGCCAGCAGTGAAGGGACTAGCGGAAAAAACATTCAGTACTTC | CASSEGTSGKNIQYF
NA | TRBJ2-7 | NA | TRBV6-1 | TGTGCCAGCAGTGAACGTCGCAGGGTAGGCGAGCAGTACTTC | CASSERRRVGEQYF
NA | TRBJ2-7 | TRBD2 | TRBV11-3 | TGTGCCAGCAGCTTAGGACTAGCGGATTCCTACGAGCAGTACTTC | CASSLGLADSYEQYF
NA | TRBJ2-7 | NA | TRBV11-2 | TGTGCCAGCAGCTTAGAGTCAGGGTCCTCCTACGAGCAGTACTTC | CASSLESGSSYEQYF
NA | TRBJ1-2 | TRBD1 | TRBV5-1 | TGCGCCAGCAGCCCTACGACAGGGACCCGTGGCTACACCTTC | CASSPTTGTRGYTF
once | TRBJ1-4 | TRBD1 | TRBV5-1 | TGCGCCAGCAGCTTTTATGGCAGGGGGCGCGGTAATGAAAAACTGTTTTTT | CASSFYGRGRGNEKLFF
once | TRBJ1-5 | NA | TRBV27 | TGTGCCAGCAGCCCCGGGGCGGGGCGAAATCAGCCCCAGCATTTT | CASSPGAGRNQPQHF
NA | TRBJ2-3 | NA | TRBV3-1/TRBV3-2 | TGTGCCAGCAGCGCGTCCGGGACTAGCACAGATACGCAGTATTTT | CASSASGTSTDTQYF
NA | TRBJ2-6 | NA | TRBV10-3 | TGTGCCATCACTAGACAGGCCTCTGGGGCCAACGTCCTGACTTTC | CAITRQASGANVLTF
NA | TRBJ1-1 | NA | TRBV12-3/TRBV12-4 | TGTGCCACGTCATGGAGGGACACTGAAGCTTTCTTT | CATSWRDTEAFF
few | TRBJ2-7 | NA | TRBV14 | TGTGCCAGCAGCCAAGTTCGGTCCTACGAGCAGTACTTC | CASSQVRSYEQYF
NA | TRBJ2-7 | TRBD1 | TRBV7-9 | TGTGCCAGCAGCTTAGGAAACAGGGGCCACGAGCAGTACTTC | CASSLGNRGHEQYF
few | TRBJ1-5 | TRBD1 | TRBV10-3 | TGTGCCATCAGTGTTGGGCAGGGGGGCAATCAGCCCCAGCATTTT | CAISVGQGGNQPQHF
NA | TRBJ1-1 | NA | TRBV11-1 | TGTGCCAGCAGCTTCGAGGGAAAAGCTTTCTTT | CASSFEGKAFF
few | TRBJ1-2 | NA | TRBV6-1 | TGTGCCAGCAGTGAAACCTTTTCCAGTGGCTACACCTTC | CASSETFSSGYTF
once | TRBJ2-3 | NA | TRBV5-1 | TGCGCCAGCAGAGCCTTTGCTGGCACAGATACGCAGTATTTT | CASRAFAGTDTQYF
NA | TRBJ2-7 | TRBD2 | TRBV4-2 | TGTGCCAGCAGCCCCGGACTAGCGGGGGGATACGAGCAGTACTTC | CASSPGLAGGYEQYF
NA | TRBJ2-1 | TRBD2 | TRBV2 | TGTGCCAGCAGTAATACGGGGGGGGATGAGCAGTTCTTC | CASSNTGGDEQFF
NA | TRBJ2-7 | NA | TRBV5-1 | TGCGCCAGCAGCCCTGGGGCAGGGAATTCCTACGAGCAGTACTTC | CASSPGAGNSYEQYF
few | TRBJ1-1 | NA | TRBV27 | TGTGCCAGCAGTCTCCCGGGACTGGGTGAAGCTTTCTTT | CASSLPGLGEAFF
NA | TRBJ2-1 | TRBD2 | TRBV24-1 | TGTGCCACCAGCCTAGCGGGAGCGAATGAGCAGTTCTTC | CATSLAGANEQFF
NA | TRBJ2-7 | TRBD2 | TRBV12-3/TRBV12-4 | TGTGCCACCCGAAGGGCGGGGGCCTACGAGCAGTACTTC | CATRRAGAYEQYF
few | TRBJ2-7 | NA | TRBV11-2 | TGTGCCAGCAGGGGGCAGTTATACGAGCAGTACTTC | CASRGQLYEQYF
NA | TRBJ1-6 | NA | TRBV28 | TGTGCCAGCAGTTTCGGGGGGGGTAATTCACCCCTCCACTTT | CASSFGGGNSPLHF
NA | TRBJ1-1 | NA | TRBV19 | TGTGCCAGTAGTATAGTGGACAGCGGCACTGAAGCTTTCTTT | CASSIVDSGTEAFF
NA | TRBJ2-2 | NA | TRBV27 | TGTGCCAGCAGTACCTTACAGGGATTCGCCGGGGAGCTGTTTTTT | CASSTLQGFAGELFF
NA | TRBJ2-1 | TRBD2 | TRBV5-1 | TGCGCCAGCAGCTCAGGACTAGCGGGAGACAATGAGCAGTTCTTC | CASSSGLAGDNEQFF
once | TRBJ1-5 | TRBD1 | TRBV18 | TGTGCCAGCTCACGGGGTCTAACAGGGGGCGACGGTCAGCCCCAGCATTTT | CASSRGLTGGDGQPQHF
NA | TRBJ1-1 | TRBD1 | TRBV5-1 | TGCGCCAGCAGCAATATACAGGGGGTAGGAACTGAAGCTTTCTTT | CASSNIQGVGTEAFF
NA | TRBJ1-1 | NA | TRBV30 | TGTGCCTGGAGCTTTAACAGGGCAATGAACACTGAAGCTTTCTTT | CAWSFNRAMNTEAFF
NA | TRBJ1-4 | NA | TRBV19 | TGTGCCAGTAGTATAGGTGGACAGCAGGAAAAACTGTTTTTT | CASSIGGQQEKLFF
NA | TRBJ1-4 | NA | TRBV3-1/TRBV3-2 | TGTGCCAGCAGCCTCTTCACAGGGACAGAAAAACTGTTTTTT | CASSLFTGTEKLFF
NA | TRBJ1-1 | TRBD1 | TRBV6-5 | TGTGCCAGCTGGCAGGGGGGAACTGAAGCTTTCTTT | CASWQGGTEAFF
NA | TRBJ1-3 | NA | TRBV5-6 | TGTGCCAGCAGCTTGGTTTGGGGGGCTGGAAACACCATATATTTT | CASSLVWGAGNTIYF
NA | TRBJ1-3 | NA | TRBV10-3 | TGTGCTAGCTCGGGACTAGACTCTGGAAACACCATATATTTT | CASSGLDSGNTIYF
NA | TRBJ1-5 | TRBD1 | TRBV19 | TGTGCCAGTAACCGAGGCAGGGGGCGCGGTCAGCCCCAGCATTTT | CASNRGRGRGQPQHF
NA | TRBJ1-1 | NA | TRBV7-9 | TGTGCCAGCAGCTTAGTGGCAGACACTGAAGCTTTCTTT | CASSLVADTEAFF
NA | TRBJ1-1 | NA | TRBV18 | TGTGCCAGCTCACCACTGGCAGCTCGGGGGGACACTGAAGCTTTCTTT | CASSPLAARGDTEAFF
NA | TRBJ2-1 | TRBD2 | TRBV10-1 | TGCGCCAGCTCTTGGACTAGCGGGGACCAGCAGTTCTTC | CASSWTSGDQQFF
NA | TRBJ1-4 | NA | TRBV20-1 | TGCAGTGTTAGTCAGGGTATGGACGAAAAACTGTTTTTT | CSVSQGMDEKLFF
NA | TRBJ2-5 | TRBD1 | TRBV19 | TGTGCCAGTAGTCCCCGGGACAGGGGCCAACACGAGACCCAGTACTTC | CASSPRDRGQHETQYF
NA | TRBJ1-2 | NA | TRBV5-1 | TGCGCCAGCAGCTTGCTTTCAGGGTTTAACTATGGCTACACCTTC | CASSLLSGFNYGYTF
once | TRBJ1-1 | TRBD1 | TRBV19 | TGTGCCAGTAGTATAGCACAGGGGGCTGGCACTGAAGCTTTCTTT | CASSIAQGAGTEAFF
NA | TRBJ2-1 | NA | TRBV7-9 | TGTGCCAGCAGCTTAGCGGGGCCAGGAAATGAGCAGTTCTTC | CASSLAGPGNEQFF
NA | TRBJ2-2 | NA | TRBV6-4 | TGTGCCAGCAGTGAACTAGCCAACACCGGGGAGCTGTTTTTT | CASSELANTGELFF